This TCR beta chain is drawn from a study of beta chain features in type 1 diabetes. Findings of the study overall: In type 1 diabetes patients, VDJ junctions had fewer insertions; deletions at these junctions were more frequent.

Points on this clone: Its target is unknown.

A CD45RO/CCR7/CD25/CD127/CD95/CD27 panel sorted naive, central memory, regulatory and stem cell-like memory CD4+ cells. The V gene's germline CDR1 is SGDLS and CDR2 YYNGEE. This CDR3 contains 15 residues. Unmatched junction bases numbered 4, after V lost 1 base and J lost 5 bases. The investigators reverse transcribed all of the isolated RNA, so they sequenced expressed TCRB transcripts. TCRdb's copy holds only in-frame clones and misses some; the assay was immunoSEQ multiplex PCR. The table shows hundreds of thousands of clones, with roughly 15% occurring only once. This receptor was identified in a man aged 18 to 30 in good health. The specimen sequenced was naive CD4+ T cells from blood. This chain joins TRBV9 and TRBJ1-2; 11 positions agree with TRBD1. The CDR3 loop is CASSVRGQGGYGYTF. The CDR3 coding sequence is TGTGCCAGCAGCGTACGGGGACAGGGGGGATATGGCTACACCTTC.